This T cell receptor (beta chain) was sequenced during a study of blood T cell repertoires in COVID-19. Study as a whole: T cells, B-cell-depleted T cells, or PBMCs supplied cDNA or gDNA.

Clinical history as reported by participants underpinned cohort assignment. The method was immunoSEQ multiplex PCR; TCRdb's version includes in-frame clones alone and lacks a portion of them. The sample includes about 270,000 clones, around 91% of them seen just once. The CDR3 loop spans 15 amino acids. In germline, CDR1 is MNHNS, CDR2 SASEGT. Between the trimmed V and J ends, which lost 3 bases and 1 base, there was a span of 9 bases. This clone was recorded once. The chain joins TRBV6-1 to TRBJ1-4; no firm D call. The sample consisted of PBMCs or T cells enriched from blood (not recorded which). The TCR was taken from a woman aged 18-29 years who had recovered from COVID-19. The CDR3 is CASSEEGETNEKLFF. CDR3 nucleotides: TGTGCCAGCAGTGAGGAGGGAGAAACTAATGAAAAACTGTTTTTT.